These 16 T cell receptor beta chains share one sample of origin, sequenced in a study of control samples from healthy donors and cancer patients. Clones were sequenced by immunoSEQ multiplex PCR, and TCRdb holds only the in-frame ones, with some missing. The sample has 100,000 to 150,000 clones; about nine tenths are singletons. Sequencing was performed on blood. These receptors were taken from a man aged 40-55 years in good health.

The V and J genes are TRBV27 and TRBJ2-3; 8 bases are a match to TRBD1. Germline CDR1 and CDR2: MNHEY and SMNVEV (reference sequence). The ends lost 6 bases at V and 3 bases at J; junction bases unmatched: 5. CDR3 length equals 14 residues. CDR3 residues: CASRKQGGTDTQYF. CDR3 in DNA: TGTGCCAGCAGGAAACAGGGGGGTACAGATACGCAGTATTTT.

The chain links TRBV7-2 to TRBJ1-3; TRBD1 might be the D (5 bases). The germline V gene encodes CDR1 SGHTA and CDR2 FQGNSA. The CDR3 runs to 15 residues. With 3 bases removed from V and 0 bases from J, the gap between germline ends came to 9 bases. The CDR3 region has the DNA TGTGCCAGCAGCTTCAGGGCAAGCTCTGGAAACACCATATATTTT. Its translation: CASSFRASSGNTIYF.

The chain combines TRBV25-1 with TRBJ1-4; TRBD1 matches at 10 bases. Looked up from germline, CDR1 is MGHDK and CDR2 is SYGVNS. The junction had 2 bases not matched to a gene; V was cut back by 3 bases and J by 7 bases. The CDR3 consists of 14 residues. CDR3 DNA: TGTGCCAGCAGTGAGACAGGGGGCTTTGAAAAACTGTTTTTT. As protein: CASSETGGFEKLFF.

The CDR3 DNA follows: TGTGCCAGATTGGGGCTCGGGGATACGCAGTATTTT. Translation gives CARLGLGDTQYF. V gene TRBV5-3 combines with J gene TRBJ2-3; tentatively, D is TRBD1 (5 bases). Being an ORF, TRBV5-3 has a function that is uncertain. The CDR3 extends over 12 amino acids. V was trimmed by 7 bases and J by 6 bases, leaving 12 bases between them.

This clone showed up just a few times. The chain carries TRBV6-2 or TRBV6-3 and TRBJ1-5, with TRBD1 as a possible D gene (6 bases). Per germline, CDR1 MNHEY and CDR2 SVGEGT. The CDR3 is 18 residues long. The V end was cut by 4 bases, the J end by 0 bases, with 19 bases between. In DNA, the CDR3 is TGTGCCAGCAGTTCCGCAGGGGCTATATTGGGTAGCAATCAGCCCCAGCATTTT. It translates to CASSSAGAILGSNQPQHF.

This chain joins TRBV7-6 and TRBJ2-1; TRBD2 aligns across 10 bases. Trimming removed 4 bases from V and 5 bases from J; junction bases left unmatched: 11. The CDR3 is made up of 17 amino acids. Germline assignment: CDR1 SGHVS and CDR2 FNYEAQ. CDR3 sequence: CASSSPAGGRVNNEQFF. CDR3 nucleotide sequence: TGTGCCAGCAGCTCGCCAGCGGGGGGGCGGGTAAACAATGAGCAGTTCTTC.

The chain links TRBV6-1 to TRBJ1-1; D is unclear. Trimming took 1 base from V and 3 from J, leaving 12 bases between them. Germline V gene lookup returns CDR1 MNHNS and CDR2 SASEGT. The CDR3 is 15 amino acids. The CDR3 nucleotides are TGTGCCAGCAGTGAAGACCTAGAGGGAGACACTGAAGCTTTCTTT. This sequence encodes CASSEDLEGDTEAFF.

This clone showed up just once. Distinct nucleotide sequences in the sample also encode this CDR3. V gene TRBV11-2 combines with J gene TRBJ2-3; tentatively, D is TRBD1 or TRBD2 (5 bases each). Germline V lookup: CDR1 SGHAT, CDR2 FQNNGV. This CDR3 comprises 14 residues. The V end lost 6 bases, the J end lost 2 bases, and 12 bases lay between the germline ends. The CDR3 bases are TGTGCCAGCAGTCTCATGGGGGTCACAGATACGCAGTATTTT. This translates into CASSLMGVTDTQYF.

The V gene is TRBV29-1, the J gene TRBJ1-1; a weak D match, TRBD1 (6 bases). The V end was cut by 4 bases, the J end by 4 bases, with 16 bases between. This CDR3 has 14 amino acids. Germline CDR1 is SQVTM and CDR2 is ANQGSEA. CDR3 sequence (DNA): TGCAGCGTTGCCACCCAGGGGCAGGGCACTGAAGCTTTCTTT. Its protein is CSVATQGQGTEAFF.

The rearrangement uses TRBV3-1 (or the pseudogene TRBV3-2) and TRBJ2-1; 7 bases are a match to TRBD2. The CDR3 contains 13 residues. J lost 9 bases, V lost 10 bases, and 12 bases had no gene match. The germline V gene has CDR1 LGHDT and CDR2 YNNKEL (reference sequence). The chain's CDR3 is CATRDGEGSEQFF. Here the CDR3 DNA reads TGTGCCACCCGGGACGGGGAGGGTAGTGAGCAGTTCTTC.

The chain recombines TRBV7-2 with TRBJ2-1; TRBD2 matches 13 bases. In germline, CDR1 is SGHTA, CDR2 FQGNSA. Trimming at V came to 4 bases and at J to 9 bases, leaving 9 bases not matched to a gene. The length of the CDR3 is 16 residues. This CDR3 is CASSSSLAGGHGEQFF. In DNA form, the CDR3 reads TGTGCCAGCAGCTCGTCACTAGCGGGGGGGCATGGTGAGCAGTTCTTC.

This chain joins TRBV4-3 and TRBJ2-1; D unresolved. This CDR3 has 13 amino acids. The V end was cut by 3 bases, the J end by 6 bases, with 9 bases between. The germline V gene encodes CDR1 LGHNA and CDR2 YSLEER. The CDR3 DNA reads as TGCGCCAGCAGCCATACAAGCAGCAATGAGCAGTTCTTC. It encodes CASSHTSSNEQFF.

V is TRBV29-1 and J is TRBJ1-2, with D perhaps TRBD1 (6 bases). The CDR3 is 13 residues long. Per the germline V gene, CDR1 is SQVTM and CDR2 is ANQGSEA. With 8 bases removed from V and 8 bases from J, the gap between germline ends came to 21 bases. CDR3 coding DNA: TGCAGCATACAAGGGGGACCCTTCGTCGGCTACACCTTC. It encodes CSIQGGPFVGYTF.

This clone was counted a single time. The chain carries TRBV21-1 and TRBJ1-1. TRBV21-1 is shown as a pseudogene. This CDR3 contains 11 residues. For the CDR3, the DNA is TGTGCCAGCAGCAAGCCCACTGAAGCTTTCTTT. It codes for CASSKPTEAFF.

The genes are TRBV6-5 and TRBJ2-7; 7 positions agree with TRBD1. This CDR3 is built from 15 residues. Germline CDR1 reads MNHEY; CDR2 reads SVGAGI. J was trimmed by 3 bases and V by 0 bases; bases with no gene match: 5. Here the CDR3 DNA reads TGTGCCAGCAGTTACTCTCACAGGGGCATCTACGAGCAGTACTTC. Its translation is CASSYSHRGIYEQYF.

J is TRBJ1-2 and V is TRBV29-1, with unresolved D. The CDR3 contains 9 residues. The V and J ends lost 5 bases and 8 bases respectively, with 6 bases between them. The germline V gene has CDR1 SQVTM and CDR2 ANQGSEA. The CDR3 DNA reads TGCAGCGTTCCGCCGGGCTACACCTTC. Its protein is CSVPPGYTF.